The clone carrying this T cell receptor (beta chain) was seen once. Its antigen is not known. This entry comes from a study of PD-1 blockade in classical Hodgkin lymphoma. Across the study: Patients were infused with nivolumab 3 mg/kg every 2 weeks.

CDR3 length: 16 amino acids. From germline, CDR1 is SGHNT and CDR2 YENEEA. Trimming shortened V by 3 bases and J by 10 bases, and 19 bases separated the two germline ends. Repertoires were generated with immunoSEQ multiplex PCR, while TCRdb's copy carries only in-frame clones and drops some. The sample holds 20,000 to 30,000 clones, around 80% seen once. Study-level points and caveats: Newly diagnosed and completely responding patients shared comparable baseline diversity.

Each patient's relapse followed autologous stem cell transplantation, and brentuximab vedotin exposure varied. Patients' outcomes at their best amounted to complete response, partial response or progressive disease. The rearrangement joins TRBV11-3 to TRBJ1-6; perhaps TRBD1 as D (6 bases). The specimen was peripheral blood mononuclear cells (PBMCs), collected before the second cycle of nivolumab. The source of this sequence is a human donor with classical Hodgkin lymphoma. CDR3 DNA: TGTGCCAGCAGCTTGGGGGAACGGGGGGCTGGATCACCCCTCCACTTT. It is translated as CASSLGERGAGSPLHF.